This is a list of T cell receptor beta chains from one sample in a study of PD-1 blockade in classical Hodgkin lymphoma. Measured with immunoSEQ multiplex PCR; TCRdb has only the in-frame clones, and not every one. The sample shows fewer than 90,000 clones, around nine tenths of them seen only once. Material: peripheral blood mononuclear cells (PBMCs), obtained at baseline. The receptors were sampled from a human donor with classical Hodgkin lymphoma. CDR3s include the opening cysteine and the closing phenylalanine or tryptophan. The D gene is left open where the match is weak. For some rows the clone size is stated as once, few or many, or as a class when expanded; others skip it.

j_call: TRBJ2-7; clone_size: NA; d_call: NA; v_call: TRBV7-9; cdr3_aa: CASSLSGSWGYEQYF; cdr3_nt: TGTGCCAGCAGCTTAAGCGGGTCGTGGGGGTACGAGCAGTACTTC
j_call: TRBJ2-3; clone_size: NA; d_call: NA; v_call: TRBV5-3; cdr3_aa: CARSLPRRGARSDTQYF; cdr3_nt: TGTGCCAGAAGCTTGCCCCGTCGTGGGGCCCGTTCAGATACGCAGTATTTT
j_call: TRBJ1-1; clone_size: NA; d_call: NA; v_call: TRBV5-1; cdr3_aa: CASSPGSSGTEAFF; cdr3_nt: TGCGCCAGCAGCCCAGGGTCGTCGGGCACTGAAGCTTTCTTT
j_call: TRBJ2-2; clone_size: NA; d_call: TRBD1; v_call: TRBV5-1; cdr3_aa: CASSSGTATGELFF; cdr3_nt: TGCGCCAGCAGCTCAGGGACAGCCACCGGGGAGCTGTTTTTT
j_call: TRBJ2-7; clone_size: NA; d_call: NA; v_call: TRBV10-1; cdr3_aa: CASSEASSYEQYF; cdr3_nt: TGCGCCAGCAGTGAGGCCAGCTCCTACGAGCAGTACTTC
j_call: TRBJ1-3; clone_size: NA; d_call: NA; v_call: TRBV2; cdr3_aa: CASSGPISGNTIYF; cdr3_nt: TGTGCCAGCAGTGGACCGATCTCTGGAAACACCATATATTTT
j_call: TRBJ1-2; clone_size: medium-sized; d_call: NA; v_call: TRBV28; cdr3_aa: CASSLESSWGELVYGYTF; cdr3_nt: TGTGCCAGCAGTTTAGAATCATCGTGGGGGGAACTAGTGTATGGCTACACCTTC
j_call: TRBJ2-1; clone_size: NA; d_call: TRBD2; v_call: TRBV6-5; cdr3_aa: CASSYSLAGVNEQFF; cdr3_nt: TGTGCCAGCAGTTACTCGCTAGCGGGAGTCAATGAGCAGTTCTTC
j_call: TRBJ2-5; clone_size: once; d_call: NA; v_call: TRBV18; cdr3_aa: CASSPPEVTETQYF; cdr3_nt: TGTGCCAGCTCACCACCCGAAGTGACAGAGACCCAGTACTTC
j_call: TRBJ2-3; clone_size: NA; d_call: TRBD2; v_call: TRBV23-1; cdr3_aa: CASSQFYLGLASDTQYF; cdr3_nt: TGCGCCAGCAGTCAATTCTACCTAGGACTAGCGTCAGATACGCAGTATTTT
j_call: TRBJ2-1; clone_size: NA; d_call: TRBD2; v_call: TRBV15; cdr3_aa: CATSRDWASGSHEQFF; cdr3_nt: TGTGCCACCAGCAGAGATTGGGCTAGCGGGAGCCATGAGCAGTTCTTC
j_call: TRBJ2-1; clone_size: NA; d_call: NA; v_call: TRBV7-6; cdr3_aa: CASSSTQYNEQFF; cdr3_nt: TGTGCCAGCAGCTCTACACAGTACAATGAGCAGTTCTTC
j_call: TRBJ2-3; clone_size: NA; d_call: NA; v_call: TRBV2; cdr3_aa: CASSPTGGTADTQYF; cdr3_nt: TGTGCCAGCAGCCCTACTGGAGGGACCGCAGATACGCAGTATTTT
j_call: TRBJ2-7; clone_size: NA; d_call: NA; v_call: TRBV9; cdr3_aa: CASSVFGTAPGEQYF; cdr3_nt: TGTGCCAGCAGCGTCTTTGGGACCGCGCCTGGCGAGCAGTACTTC
j_call: TRBJ2-3; clone_size: NA; d_call: NA; v_call: TRBV25-1; cdr3_aa: CATKLGRGLDTQYF; cdr3_nt: TGTGCTACCAAGTTGGGTAGAGGGCTAGATACGCAGTATTTT
j_call: TRBJ2-2; clone_size: NA; d_call: NA; v_call: TRBV11-2; cdr3_aa: CASRPRPQGRAAGELFF; cdr3_nt: TGTGCCAGCCGACCGCGACCGCAGGGGCGAGCGGCCGGGGAGCTGTTTTTT
j_call: TRBJ2-7; clone_size: NA; d_call: NA; v_call: TRBV5-8; cdr3_aa: CASSLDVRTIYEQYF; cdr3_nt: TGTGCCAGCAGCTTGGATGTTAGGACAATCTACGAGCAGTACTTC
j_call: TRBJ1-1; clone_size: NA; d_call: NA; v_call: TRBV28; cdr3_aa: CASRKGQLSNTEAFF; cdr3_nt: TGTGCCAGCCGAAAAGGACAGCTTTCTAACACTGAAGCTTTCTTT
j_call: TRBJ1-1; clone_size: NA; d_call: NA; v_call: TRBV19; cdr3_aa: CASSLRDTLSNTEAFF; cdr3_nt: TGTGCCAGTAGCCTCCGGGACACACTCTCGAACACTGAAGCTTTCTTT
j_call: TRBJ2-3; clone_size: NA; d_call: TRBD1; v_call: TRBV6-6; cdr3_aa: CAIRTGSPDTQYF; cdr3_nt: TGTGCCATTAGGACAGGGAGCCCAGATACGCAGTATTTT
j_call: TRBJ1-2; clone_size: NA; d_call: TRBD1; v_call: TRBV4-2; cdr3_aa: CASSQETIQGASRGYTF; cdr3_nt: TGTGCCAGCAGCCAAGAGACTATTCAGGGGGCGTCGAGGGGCTACACCTTC